The source of this T cell receptor beta chain is a study of shared clonotypes between healthy human individuals. Only in-frame clones appear in the TCRdb table, and some are missing; sequencing was by immunoSEQ multiplex PCR. Of over 950,000 clones in the sample, about 80% were seen once. The donor cohort consisted entirely of Caucasian adults residing in Nashville, Tennessee. Memory CD4+ cells were the fraction left after CD45RA+ naive selection. Trimming left V 4 bases short and J 6 bases short, with 12 bases between. Looked up from germline, CDR1 is MNHEY and CDR2 is SMNVEV (reference sequence). This CDR3 region has 14 residues.

This receptor was identified in a man aged 18 to 30 in good health. Some clones in this sample may be carry-over from other donors' samples. V and J are TRBV27 and TRBJ2-2, with unresolved D. The source material was memory CD4+ T cells from PBMCs. Subset in this sample: CD45RA-negative fraction. CDR3 DNA sequence: TGTGCCAGCAGTTCGGCTTGGGGTGCCGGGGAGCTGTTTTTT. Translated, it gives CASSSAWGAGELFF.